The following is a T cell receptor beta chain sequence with its context. This clone has just a few counts. Its binding antigen is unknown. The sample holds no much larger clone one base away, and base qualities are not on file. The entry originates in a study of cytomegalovirus exposure and HLA in healthy donors (dated 2017 in TCRdb). With respect to the entire study: In an earlier analysis of approximately 500 of the donors, 276 Gb of sequence data and just under 120 million unique TCR beta sequences from about 179 million T cells were reported. Roughly 290 gigabases of sequencing data and around 80 million unique TCR sequences made up an early release that covered around 640 HLA-typed donors. The genetic ancestry cluster associated with self-reported Caucasian donors included over 80% of the roughly 360 genotyped donors. The aim of the study was to test whether cataloging public T cell receptors could identify signatures of past pathogen exposure. The study profiled the T cell repertoires of about 720 subjects by immunosequencing and related them to cytomegalovirus serostatus. Along with the approximately 650-subject first cohort, a separate validation cohort of over a hundred different subjects was used. To predict cytomegalovirus infection status, the study combined high-throughput TCR immunosequencing, statistical association of individual TCRs with disease status, and machine learning. A later analysis re-analyzed previously published TCR beta repertoires from several hundred donors and added high-resolution HLA genotyping to study TCR occurrence patterns. The later analysis used no new phenotypic data to find candidate immune exposures, relying instead on TCR beta sequences and their occurrence across donors. To decide whether each TCR beta V gene segment behaved as functional or pseudogenic, an earlier analysis of approximately 600 of the donors relied on high-throughput TCR beta sequencing. Donor age, sex, ethnicity and CMV serostatus were compiled together with the repertoire data. A later genetic analysis took genome-wide SNP genotypes for about three fifths of the 666 donors and used that subset as a discovery cohort. All discovery cohort repertoires had been generated on a single sequencing platform. HLA typing covered class I and class II loci at four-digit resolution. The number of donors typed differed by locus, with 629-630 for A, B, C, DRB1 and DQB1, around 560 for DQA1, about 610 for DPA1, and some 470 for DPB1. A few DR-DQ haplotypes were handled as single units for association and clustering because linkage in the cohort was strong. Across 398 genotyped donors of the cohort, an average of approximately 200,000 unique TCR beta nucleotide sequences per donor were sequenced, and roughly 17% of those sequences were non-productive. General conclusions and limits of the study: A later analysis found that TCR association rates varied across HLA loci, with DRB1 alleles showing the most associated TCRs and HLA-C alleles the fewest. A later analysis found that HLA-associated TCR beta chains were more clonally expanded and had lower generation probabilities than equally common non-associated chains. A few of the identified cytomegalovirus-associated TCR beta chains were confirmed in vitro to be specific for cytomegalovirus antigens. The authors suggested that the approach could potentially be extended to other disease states and immunological phenotypes. Because some donors lacked HLA typing at each locus, the association tests relied only on the typed subset. Most TCR sequences were observed very rarely across donors, whereas some public TCRs were present in many individuals. A total of roughly 160 TCR beta chains were listed by the study as associated with cytomegalovirus. In an earlier analysis of 587 of the donors, most TCR beta V segments appeared in productive rearrangements about 87% or about 30% of the time, broadly matching IMGT annotations. The cohort was sequenced for TCR beta chains only, and without alpha or paired-chain data the features that could be detected were limited. CMV serostatus was the only immune exposure information available for the cohort. Some IMGT-functional V segments, including TRBV6-2 and TRBV6-3, could not be told apart with the 87-base-pair reads, so those segments were excluded. About 17 rarely observed V segments, including chromosome 9 orphons, were excluded from the earlier analysis of approximately 500 of the donors because counts were too low. A further reported finding was that TCR beta sequences accurately predicted the HLA-A and HLA-B alleles for most subjects in the first cohort. A later analysis found that most CMV-associated TCR beta chains appeared HLA-restricted, with HLA associations seemingly driven largely by CMV exposure. The presence/absence analyses assumed that sequencing depth was roughly uniform across donors, and that assumption may not be true. In a later analysis, several top co-occurrence clusters were reported to appear linked to parvovirus B19, influenza, CMV and Epstein-Barr virus. An association between a missense DCLRE1C variant and V-gene and J-gene trimming of TCR beta chains was found in a later genetic analysis and replicated in an independent cohort. Cytomegalovirus status was reported to be diagnosed by the classifier with high specificity and sensitivity in both the original and validation cohorts. At a false discovery rate of 0.05, a later analysis linked 16,000 or so TCR beta sequences to specific HLA alleles. A cluster of highly shared sequence variants was judged likely to be a technical artifact of the sequencing pipeline. Strong co-occurrence of HLA alleles, especially DR and DQ, made assigning TCR associations to individual alleles difficult. A later genetic analysis reported fewer N-insertions in productive TCRs among donors in an Asian-associated ancestry cluster than the roughly 720-donor mean. Linkage disequilibrium might explain the correlated functional status among segregating V segments, but an unknown experimental factor could not be ruled out.

Libraries came from the immunoSEQ multiplex PCR assay. For the multiplex PCR, a mixture combining 60 forward primers for TCR Vbeta segments and 13 reverse primers for TCR Jbeta segments was used. The CDR3 region of rearranged TCR beta genes was amplified from genomic DNA with a multiplex PCR assay. The amplified TCR beta libraries were sequenced on the Illumina HiSeq System as 87-base-pair reads. In the original analysis: Across the roughly 700 repertoires, a later analysis counted around 80 million unique TCR beta chains, around 11 million of which were shared by at least two donors. A nearest-neighbor algorithm error-corrected the raw reads and collapsed the reads into unique sequences, merging closely related sequences to remove PCR and sequencing errors. Alignment of CDR3 sequences to IMGT reference sequences was used to assign V, D and J gene segments. Each retained sequence needed at least a six-nucleotide match to both a V gene segment and a J gene segment. A rearrangement counted as productive if the CDR3 had no stop codons and remained in frame with V and J, and every other rearrangement counted as non-productive. CDR3 was defined by IMGT convention, running from the second conserved V-encoded cysteine to the conserved J-encoded phenylalanine. Sequences without an unambiguous match to a single V gene segment were excluded from the earlier analysis of 500 to 700 of the donors. An earlier analysis of fewer than 750 of the donors called V segments functional above 56.7% productive rearrangements and segregating when the between-donor standard deviation exceeded 5%. A statistical classification framework was built for diagnosing cytomegalovirus status from the catalog of TCR beta chain sequences. A later analysis assigned V and J genes by comparing TCR nucleotide sequences with IMGT/GENE-DB human TR gene sequences. The TCRdist pipeline was used in a later analysis to assign CDR3 sequences and most-parsimonious VDJ recombination scenarios. In a later analysis, every TCR beta chain was defined by the combination of its CDR3 amino acid sequence and its V-gene family, and reads without a unique V-gene family were dropped. In a later analysis, 450 to 600 highly shared, low-generation-probability nucleotide sequences were removed to address suspected cross-contamination and a sequencing artifact. A later analysis calculated a clonal expansion index for each public chain from normalized within-repertoire ranks of inferred template counts. Generation probabilities in a later analysis came from a VDJ recombination model fitted to out-of-frame rearrangements, and those results were checked against IGoR. In a later analysis, hypergeometric tests were used to score TCR-TCR, TCR-HLA and TCR-CMV co-occurrence, with a repertoire-size bias correction applied to TCR pairs. To estimate false discovery rates, a later analysis permuted the HLA or CMV assignments 20 times. In a later analysis, co-occurring TCRs were grouped with DBSCAN, and TCRdist sequence similarity was added when clustering was performed within HLA-allele-positive subsets. For co-occurrence clustering, repertoires with fewer than 30,000 or more than 120,000 public chains were excluded, along with four or five repertoires with anomalous nucleotide sharing. Sourced from immuneACCESS, this table was stored by TCRdb with only in-frame sequences that have V and J called. A share of the clones is absent; for the studies checked, an unresolved V gene accounts for under half, and the remainder has no known explanation. V and J calls and clone size come straight from that table; D and trimming were deduced from the DNA. The sample table records about 150,000 clones; approximately 80% of these occur just once. Approximately 4.2% of the sample is in the top ten clones.

The cohort consisted of 650 to 700 healthy bone marrow donors. At the time of sampling, every cohort member was nominally healthy, though immune exposures that went unrecorded were likely present. The donor tested CMV seropositive, placing the donor among the 250 to 300 seropositive members of the cohort. Each donor provided a peripheral blood sample, and peripheral blood mononuclear cells were used for TCR beta sequencing. The Qiagen DNeasy Blood Extraction Kit was used to extract genomic DNA from the blood cell samples. The CDR3 runs 15 residues from the cysteine to the phenylalanine. Only the CDR3 DNA is retained, 45 bases long and in frame from the first base. For CDR1 and CDR2, the germline V gene lists MDHEN and SYDVKM. Clipping removes 6 bases from V and 1 base from J, with 7 as the unmatched junction base count.

The rearranged chain carries TRBV28 and TRBJ1-1, and 8 bases in between align with TRBD1. Sequenced sample: PBMCs. The TCR was taken from a woman between 40 and 50 years old in good health and CMV-seropositive. In nucleotides, the sequence is TGTGCCAGCAGGCGATCAACAGGGGGGAACACTGAAGCTTTCTTT. Its amino acids are CASRRSTGGNTEAFF.